One sample yielded the 24 T cell receptor beta chains listed below, sequenced in a study of regulatory T cells in long-lasting Graves disease. The time point is: newly diagnosed GD, antithyroid drugs for less than 3 months. PBMC-extracted RNA yielded the TCR library. Relying on iRepertoire HTBI primers and Arm-PCR of CDR3 regions, the team built TCR beta libraries. One entry per CDR3 protein results from TCRdb running MiXCR on the multiplex PCR reads. The table has about 220,000 distinct CDR3 sequences, around 19% seen once. These same data were also listed under a study on T cells in Graves' hyperthyroidism and ophthalmopathy.

The sequencing here drew on peripheral blood mononuclear cells (PBMCs), taken at new diagnosis, from a patient treated with antithyroid drugs. The receptors shown here come from a woman in her twenties or thirties with Graves disease.

This clonotype has at least ten counts. The J gene is TRBJ1-2, the V gene TRBV3-1; 7 nucleotides align to TRBD1. Per the germline V gene, CDR1 is LGHDT and CDR2 is YNNKEL (reference sequence). The CDR3 consists of 15 residues. V dropped 4 bases and J dropped 4; count of bases not matched to a gene: 9. CDR3 nucleotides: TGTGCCAGCAGCCCCCGCCTCGACAGGGTCTATGGCTACACCTTC. Translation: CASSPRLDRVYGYTF.

This clonotype was seen ten or more times. The chain uses TRBV3-1 and TRBJ2-1, with D unclear. Trimming removed 5 bases at V and 6 bases at J, with 14 bases between. Germline V gene lookup returns CDR1 LGHDT and CDR2 YNNKEL (reference sequence). CDR3 length: 14 amino acids. The CDR3 protein is CASSSVLASNEQFF. DNA of the CDR3: TGTGCCAGCAGCTCCGTTCTTGCATCCAATGAGCAGTTCTTC.

The chain has TRBV29-1 and TRBJ2-3; no firm D call. The V gene lost 4 bases and the J gene lost 6 bases, with 14 bases spanning the gap. CDR1 and CDR2 from the germline V gene are SQVTM and ANQGSEA. CDR3 size: 13 residues. The CDR3 spells CSVGLTHGDTQYF. CDR3 nucleotide sequence: TGCAGCGTTGGGTTGACTCACGGTGATACGCAGTATTTT.

This rearrangement joins TRBV7-9 to TRBJ1-2; 9 positions match TRBD1. CDR3 length: 16 residues. From germline, CDR1 is SEHNR and CDR2 FQNEAQ (reference sequence). J lost 8 bases, V lost 5 bases, and 15 bases had no gene match. The CDR3 DNA is TGTGCCAGCAGCGGACGCGGGGGGACAGGGTGGGGCGGCTACACCTTC. Protein: CASSGRGGTGWGGYTF.

At least ten counts were recorded for this clonotype. Germline and junction disagree at one end, which may indicate a read error. The genes are TRBV6-4 and TRBJ2-7, with TRBD1 matching over 7 bases. The CDR3 totals 14 residues. CDR1 is MRHNA and CDR2 is SNTAGT in the germline V gene. CDR3 amino acids: CASSYSQGAYEQYF. CDR3 nucleotides: TGTGCCAGCAGTTACTCGCAGGGGGCCTACGAGCAGTACTTC.

V and J are TRBV11-2 and TRBJ2-3; no firm D call. V was clipped by 1 base and J by 2 bases, with 7 bases between them. The CDR3 sequence is 14 residues long. CDR1 and CDR2 (germline): SGHAT, FQNNGV. This CDR3 reads CASSLVVNTDTQYF. CDR3 coding DNA: TGTGCCAGCAGCTTAGTTGTCAACACAGATACGCAGTATTTT. The full variable domain, completed using reference TRBV11-2 and TRBJ2-3, is EAGVAQSPRYKIIEKRQSVAFWCNPISGHATLYWYQQILGQGPKLLIQFQNNGVVDDSQLPKDRFSAERLKGVDSTLKIQPAKLEDSAVYLCASSLVVNTDTQYFGPGTRLTVL.

The table lists this clonotype with many counts. This chain joins TRBV14 and TRBJ1-2; 9 nucleotides match TRBD1. Germline CDR1 SGHDN, CDR2 FVKESK. J gave up 3 bases and V 4 bases, and 12 bases lay outside the gene matches. CDR3 length equals 17 residues. This CDR3 is CASSRDTGGGLDYGYTF. In DNA form, the CDR3 reads TGTGCCAGCAGCCGAGATACAGGGGGCGGACTAGACTATGGCTACACCTTC.

This clonotype has a count of ten or more. The V and J genes are TRBV18 and TRBJ1-1; 7 nucleotides match TRBD1. Trimming took 6 bases from V and 0 from J; bases not matched to a gene: 10. The CDR3 covers 16 residues. Germline V CDR1 and CDR2: KGHSH, LQKENI. CDR3 DNA: TGTGCCAGCTCGCGGGACAGCGGACCCATGAACACTGAAGCTTTCTTT. Its translation is CASSRDSGPMNTEAFF.

Note on this clonotype: The junction and the germline gene differ at one end; a read error may be behind it. The chain joins TRBV11-2 to TRBJ2-2; no reliable D call. The length of the CDR3 is 13 residues. The V gene's germline CDR1 is SGHAT and CDR2 FQNNGV. CDR3 sequence reads: CASNLLNTGELFF. CDR3 nucleotides: TGTGCCAGCAACTTACTTAACACCGGAGAGCTGTTTTTT.

This clonotype was recorded at least ten times. This chain joins TRBV11-2 and TRBJ1-1, with TRBD1 as a possible D gene (6 bases). V was pared by 5 bases and J by 7 bases, with 17 bases between. CDR1 is SGHAT, CDR2 FQNNGV, per germline. The CDR3 covers 14 residues. The chain's CDR3 is CASSNRNTGIEAFF. In DNA, the CDR3 is TGTGCCAGCAGCAATAGGAATACAGGGATTGAAGCTTTCTTT.

This clonotype came up many times. V is TRBV7-2 and J is TRBJ1-4; 10 bases are shared with TRBD1. Trimming removed 5 bases from V and 5 bases from J; junction bases left unmatched: 2. Germline V gene lookup returns CDR1 SGHTA and CDR2 FQGNSA. The CDR3 extends over 14 amino acids. CDR3 bases: TGTGCCAGCAGCCCGGACAGGGGGAATGAAAAACTGTTTTTT. Translating gives CASSPDRGNEKLFF.

This clonotype was counted ten times or more. The rearrangement links TRBV28 to TRBJ2-2, with TRBD1 matching over 7 bases. The V and J ends lost 1 base and 0 bases, in that order; junction bases with no gene match: 5. The CDR3 consists of 17 residues. Per the germline V gene, CDR1 is MDHEN and CDR2 is SYDVKM. The CDR3 protein is CASSLFEGAANTGELFF. The CDR3 nucleotides are TGTGCCAGCAGTTTATTCGAGGGGGCCGCGAACACCGGGGAGCTGTTTTTT.

This clonotype came up many times. V is TRBV28 and J is TRBJ2-3; D is possibly TRBD2 (5 bases). Germline V gene sequence: CDR1 MDHEN, CDR2 SYDVKM. The CDR3 is made up of 14 amino acids. V lost 8 bases and J 0 bases, leaving 12 bases between the germline ends. DNA of the CDR3: TGTGCCAGCCGACCTCGGGGTAGCACAGATACGCAGTATTTT. Its protein product is CASRPRGSTDTQYF.

This clonotype was counted ten times or more. The rearrangement links TRBV6-1 to TRBJ2-7, with D unclear. This CDR3 spans 15 amino acids. V lost 4 bases, J lost 0 bases, and 13 bases lay in between. Per germline, CDR1 MNHNS and CDR2 SASEGT. DNA for the CDR3: TGTGCCAGCAGTGCCCAGGACGCTAGCTCCTACGAGCAGTACTTC. Protein: CASSAQDASSYEQYF.

This clonotype was recorded at least ten times. The chain recombines TRBV28 with TRBJ2-7; D is uncertain. The germline CDR1 and CDR2 sequences are MDHEN and SYDVKM. Trimming took off 3 bases at V and 2 bases at J, with 11 bases between the two ends. There are 14 residues in the CDR3. The CDR3 sequence is CASSFSGKPYEQYF. The CDR3 DNA reads as TGTGCCAGCAGTTTTTCCGGAAAACCCTACGAGCAGTACTTC.

Concerning this clonotype: A far larger clone is just one base off, so this is likely a read error. The chain couples TRBV28 to TRBJ2-1, with unresolved D. The germline CDR1 and CDR2 sequences are MDHEN and SYDVKM. The CDR3 runs 11 residues. V dropped 5 bases and J dropped 10 bases, with 9 bases sitting between them. This CDR3 reads CASSTLSEQFF. CDR3 nucleotide sequence: TGTGCCAGCAGTACCCTGAGCGAGCAGTTCTTC.

There are many counts of this clonotype. The chain employs TRBV4-1 and TRBJ2-3; D is perhaps TRBD1 (6 bases). Per the germline V gene, CDR1 is MGHRA and CDR2 is YSYEKL. V was shortened by 2 bases and J by 4 bases, with 10 bases between the two germline ends. CDR3 length equals 14 residues. CDR3 in amino acids: CASSQFKGADTQYF. Written as DNA, the CDR3 is TGCGCCAGCAGCCAATTCAAGGGGGCAGATACGCAGTATTTT.

The genes are TRBV29-1 and TRBJ1-1; no reliable D call. The germline CDR1 and CDR2 sequences are SQVTM and ANQGSEA. V was pared by 4 bases and J by 4 bases, with 13 bases between. This CDR3 comprises 13 residues. The chain's CDR3 is CSVGATGSTEAFF. The CDR3 coding sequence is TGCAGCGTTGGAGCTACTGGCAGCACTGAAGCTTTCTTT.

The chain carries TRBV20-1 and TRBJ1-5; TRBD1 matches 9 bases. Germline V gene lookup returns CDR1 DFQATT and CDR2 SNEGSKA (reference sequence). This CDR3 is 13 amino acids long. V shed 6 bases and J 7 bases; nucleotides not matched to a gene: 7. CDR3 nucleotide sequence: TGCAGTGCGAGGACAGGGGATGAACAGCCCCAGCATTTT. Protein sequence: CSARTGDEQPQHF.

This clonotype was detected a few times. The genes are TRBV3-1 and TRBJ2-7; D possibly corresponds to TRBD1 (6 bases). Trimming took off 5 bases at V and 3 bases at J, with 17 bases between the two ends. This CDR3 has 15 residues. CDR1 and CDR2 from the germline V gene are LGHDT and YNNKEL (reference sequence). CDR3 amino acids: CASSTYSPDSYEQYF. CDR3 bases: TGTGCCAGCAGCACCTATAGTCCGGACAGCTACGAGCAGTACTTC.

The rearrangement joins TRBV11-2 to TRBJ2-5, with D perhaps TRBD1 (6 bases). Germline V gives CDR1 SGHAT, CDR2 FQNNGV. The CDR3 is 15 amino acids. V dropped 1 base and J dropped 5 bases, with 14 bases sitting between them. CDR3 residues: CASSLVGRGFETQYF. CDR3 bases: TGTGCCAGCAGCTTAGTGGGCAGGGGCTTCGAGACCCAGTACTTC.

This chain connects TRBV20-1 to TRBJ2-1, with 16 bases matching TRBD2. Germline V gene lookup returns CDR1 DFQATT and CDR2 SNEGSKA (reference sequence). The V gene end was trimmed by 5 bases and the J gene end by 7 bases; junction bases not matched to a gene: 14. This CDR3 contains 18 residues. Here the CDR3 DNA reads TGCAGTGCTCATAACCCGGGACTAGCGGGAGGGGGTTGGAATGAGCAGTTCTTC. Translation gives CSAHNPGLAGGGWNEQFF.

This clonotype was seen more than once but under ten times. V is TRBV6-1 and J is TRBJ2-7; D ambiguous. The V end was cut by 2 bases, the J end by 0 bases, with 8 bases between. CDR1 and CDR2 (germline): MNHNS, SASEGT. This CDR3 is 14 amino acids long. The CDR3: CASSERHHSYEQYF. In DNA form, the CDR3 reads TGTGCCAGCAGTGAAAGACACCACTCCTACGAGCAGTACTTC.

Note on this clonotype: This likely came from a read error, as a far larger clone is one base away. The rearrangement links TRBV11-2 to TRBJ1-3; 7 positions agree with TRBD1. The CDR3 is 16 amino acids. Germline CDR1 SGHAT, CDR2 FQNNGV. CDR3 loop: CAGSLKWDSSGNTIYF. In DNA, the CDR3 is TGTGCCGGCAGCTTAAAATGGGACAGCTCTGGAAACACCATATATTTT.